Presented here are 26 T cell receptor beta chains from one specimen sequenced in a study of cytomegalovirus exposure and HLA in healthy donors (dated by TCRdb to about 2017). The library was prepared using the immunoSEQ multiplex PCR assay. For the multiplex PCR, a mixture combining 60 forward primers for TCR Vbeta segments and 13 reverse primers for TCR Jbeta segments was used. Here the immuneACCESS table is served through TCRdb, limited to in-frame sequences with V and J called. Missing clones are a known gap in these copies; in checked studies unresolved V genes cover under half, and the rest lacks a known reason. The sample table lists 90,000 to 100,000 clones, roughly three quarters of them with a count of one. The top ten hold about 0.69% of the sample. The material sequenced was PBMCs. The receptors originated from a woman aged 60-70 years in good health and CMV-seronegative.

The rearrangement uses TRBV10-2 and TRBJ2-5, with TRBD2 as a possible D gene (6 bases). Trimming removed 7 bases at V and 2 bases at J, with 11 bases between. This CDR3 is built from 13 residues. Germline CDR1 WSHSY, CDR2 SAAADI. CDR3 region: CASNSGDQETQYF. CDR3 DNA sequence: TGCGCCAGCAATAGCGGTGATCAAGAGACCCAGTACTTC.

This clone turned up a few times. The gene calls are TRBV5-1 and TRBJ1-2; 7 bases fit TRBD1. The CDR3 consists of 16 residues. Germline lookup yields CDR1 SGHRS and CDR2 YFSETQ. Trimming took 0 bases from V and 0 from J; bases not matched to a gene: 5. The CDR3 region has the DNA TGCGCCAGCAGCTTGGGCCGGGACAGCGCTAACTATGGCTACACCTTC. This codes for CASSLGRDSANYGYTF.

This chain uses TRBV25-1 with TRBJ2-7, with D unresolved. Per the germline V gene, CDR1 is MGHDK and CDR2 is SYGVNS. V was shortened by 5 bases and J by 4 bases, with 12 bases between the two germline ends. The CDR3 contains 13 residues. The DNA for the CDR3 is TGTGCCAGCAGTCCTAGATCCGGGTACGAGCAGTACTTC. Translating gives CASSPRSGYEQYF.

This clone has a single count. The chain is built from TRBV5-5 and TRBJ2-3, with a possible D match to TRBD1 (6 bases). Germline V gene data show CDR1 as SGHKS and CDR2 as YYEKEE (reference sequence). The CDR3 is 14 amino acids. The ends were cut back, 6 bases at V and 1 base at J, with 12 bases in the middle. The CDR3 protein is CASIPDSRTDTQYF. CDR3 DNA: TGTGCCAGCATCCCGGACAGCCGCACAGATACGCAGTATTTT.

The rearrangement uses TRBV6-4 and TRBJ1-4; D remains ambiguous. Per germline, CDR1 MRHNA and CDR2 SNTAGT. V was pared by 6 bases and J by 8 bases, with 13 bases between. The CDR3 extends over 13 amino acids. DNA for the CDR3: TGTGCCAGCAGGACACTCGAAGGAGAAAAACTGTTTTTT. It is translated as CASRTLEGEKLFF.

The gene calls are TRBV10-2 and TRBJ2-7; TRBD1 agrees at 7 bases. The CDR3 is 15 amino acids. The V segment lost 6 bases and the J segment 1 base; nucleotides outside the gene matches: 9. Germline CDR1 is WSHSY and CDR2 is SAAADI. In DNA form, the CDR3 reads TGCGCCAGCAGGGCCCCGGGACAGATGTCCTACGAGCAGTACTTC. This translates into CASRAPGQMSYEQYF.

This rearrangement joins TRBV5-1 to TRBJ1-1; 10 bases fit TRBD1. Germline loops: CDR1 SGHRS, CDR2 YFSETQ. The CDR3 is made up of 16 amino acids. The V segment lost 4 bases and the J segment 4 bases; nucleotides outside the gene matches: 10. The CDR3, as DNA: TGCGCCAGCAGCCCGAGACAGGGGGCGATTGGCACTGAAGCTTTCTTT. Its translation: CASSPRQGAIGTEAFF.

The chain couples TRBV6-5 to TRBJ2-7; 9 bases agree with TRBD1. This CDR3 is built from 15 residues. Trimming at V came to 2 bases and at J to 1 base, leaving 3 bases not matched to a gene. Per germline, CDR1 MNHEY and CDR2 SVGAGI. The CDR3 DNA reads as TGTGCCAGCAGTTACCTGACAGGGGGTTCCTACGAGCAGTACTTC. Encoded protein: CASSYLTGGSYEQYF.

The V gene is TRBV9, the J gene TRBJ2-5; the match to TRBD2 covers 10 bases. Germline V gene lookup returns CDR1 SGDLS and CDR2 YYNGEE. The ends lost 4 bases at V and 1 base at J; junction bases unmatched: 7. This CDR3 has 16 residues. This chain's CDR3 is CASSPSGGDFQETQYF. As DNA, the CDR3 is TGTGCCAGCAGCCCCAGCGGGGGGGATTTCCAAGAGACCCAGTACTTC.

The chain uses TRBV19 and TRBJ1-2; no firm D call. Trimming took 1 base from V and 2 from J, leaving 5 bases between them. There are 13 residues in the CDR3. The germline CDR1 and CDR2 sequences are LNHDA and SQIVND (reference sequence). The CDR3 DNA sequence: TGTGCCAGTAGTATAGGTTCGAACTATGGCTACACCTTC. Encoded protein: CASSIGSNYGYTF.

The chain recombines TRBV7-2 with TRBJ2-1, with 9 bases identical to TRBD2. Per the germline V gene, CDR1 is SGHTA and CDR2 is FQGNSA. The CDR3 runs to 15 residues. The ends lost 5 bases at V and 8 bases at J; junction bases unmatched: 10. The chain's CDR3 is CASSPNSGGRDEQFF. In DNA, the CDR3 is TGTGCCAGCAGCCCTAATAGCGGGGGCCGGGATGAGCAGTTCTTC.

This rearrangement joins TRBV25-1 to TRBJ2-2; 7 bases map to TRBD1. There are 14 residues in the CDR3. Per germline, CDR1 MGHDK and CDR2 SYGVNS. V shed 10 bases and J 2 bases; nucleotides not matched to a gene: 7. The CDR3 DNA sequence: TGTGCCACCCCCGGACAGGTAAACACCGGGGAGCTGTTTTTT. Amino acid sequence: CATPGQVNTGELFF.

The chain recombines TRBV6-5 with TRBJ2-7, with D possibly being TRBD1 (5 bases). This CDR3 is 11 amino acids long. V was trimmed by 8 bases and J by 3 bases, leaving 8 bases between them. CDR1 is MNHEY, CDR2 SVGAGI, per germline. As DNA, the CDR3 is TGTGCCAGCGGAAGGGGCTACGAGCAGTACTTC. Amino acid sequence: CASGRGYEQYF.

This clone was found once. The CDR3 coding sequence is TGCGCCAGCAGCTTGGTGCCTCGAGCCAACTATGGCTACACCTTC. This codes for CASSLVPRANYGYTF. The chain joins TRBV5-1 to TRBJ1-2, with no clear D. Germline assignment: CDR1 SGHRS and CDR2 YFSETQ. CDR3 size: 15 residues. The V and J ends lost 0 bases and 2 bases respectively, with 11 bases between them.

The chain employs TRBV7-9 and TRBJ2-7, with TRBD1 identical over 10 bases. The CDR3 contains 15 residues. CDR1 and CDR2 (germline): SEHNR, FQNEAQ (reference sequence). V was clipped by 4 bases and J by 4 bases; unmatched bases: 7. The CDR3 nucleotides read TGTGCCAGCAGCTCAGAGCTGGACAGGGGGTACGAGCAGTACTTC. It yields the protein CASSSELDRGYEQYF.

The chain couples TRBV30 to TRBJ2-4; D remains ambiguous. CDR3 size: 14 residues. Looked up from germline, CDR1 is GTSNPN and CDR2 is SVGIG (reference sequence). V lost 2 bases and J 2 bases, leaving 10 bases between the germline ends. CDR3 coding DNA: TGTGCCTGGAGTTATACAGTTACCAAAAACATTCAGTACTTC. Translating gives CAWSYTVTKNIQYF.

V gene TRBV19 combines with J gene TRBJ2-3; TRBD2 matches at 12 bases. The germline V gene has CDR1 LNHDA and CDR2 SQIVND (reference sequence). The V gene end was trimmed by 4 bases and the J gene end by 6 bases; junction bases not matched to a gene: 8. This CDR3 has 16 residues. The DNA of the CDR3 is TGTGCCAGTAGTAGCGGACTAGCGGGGCTCGTCGATACGCAGTATTTT. Protein: CASSSGLAGLVDTQYF.

This chain connects TRBV7-2 to TRBJ1-2; 9 positions match TRBD1. This CDR3 has 15 amino acids. J was trimmed by 6 bases and V by 3 bases; bases with no gene match: 8. Germline CDR1 is SGHTA and CDR2 is FQGNSA. The CDR3 region is CASSFYSGTGNGYTF. For the CDR3, the DNA is TGTGCCAGCAGCTTCTACTCCGGGACAGGGAATGGCTACACCTTC.

This sequence joins TRBV2 and TRBJ2-5; no firm D call. The V end was cut by 3 bases, the J end by 2 bases, with 7 bases between. CDR3 length: 13 residues. Germline-derived CDR1 and CDR2 are SNHLY and FYNNEI. In nucleotides, the CDR3 is TGTGCCAGCAGTGAGGCTAGACAAGAGACCCAGTACTTC. This translates into CASSEARQETQYF.

The V and J genes are TRBV4-3 and TRBJ1-2; 7 nucleotides line up with TRBD1. V lost 4 bases to trimming and J lost 1 base; unmatched junction nucleotides: 6. Germline V gene sequence: CDR1 LGHNA, CDR2 YSLEER. CDR3 length: 15 amino acids. The CDR3: CASSRWTGLNYGYTF. The CDR3 DNA reads as TGCGCCAGCAGCCGATGGACAGGCCTTAACTATGGCTACACCTTC.

The chain couples TRBV6-5 to TRBJ1-1, with D unclear. The V and J ends lost 2 bases and 9 bases respectively, with 7 bases between them. The length of the CDR3 is 11 residues. Germline assignment: CDR1 MNHEY and CDR2 SVGAGI. The CDR3 reads CASSYGPKAFF. Written as DNA, the CDR3 is TGTGCCAGCAGTTACGGGCCCAAAGCTTTCTTT.

V is TRBV28 and J is TRBJ1-1, with no clear D. This CDR3 spans 11 amino acids. Deletions cut 8 bases from V and 5 bases from J, with 9 bases between. Germline V gives CDR1 MDHEN, CDR2 SYDVKM. The CDR3: CASPSGTEAFF. The DNA of the CDR3 is TGTGCCAGCCCCTCCGGGACTGAAGCTTTCTTT.

J is TRBJ1-1 and V is TRBV5-8; TRBD1 might be the D (5 bases). With 4 bases removed from V and 1 base from J, the gap between germline ends came to 11 bases. This CDR3 has 14 residues. CDR1 and CDR2 from the germline V gene are SGHTS and YDEGEE. The CDR3 bases are TGTGCCAGCAGCCACGCGGGGGGGAACACTGAAGCTTTCTTT. Translating gives CASSHAGGNTEAFF.

The CDR3 bases are TGTGCCAGCACATCCAGCCAACTAGCGGGGGCCTCCTACAATGAGCAGTTCTTC. Its protein is CASTSSQLAGASYNEQFF. The rearrangement links TRBV5-6 to TRBJ2-1; 11 nucleotides match TRBD2. This CDR3 has 18 amino acids. Germline CDR1 and CDR2: SGHDT and YYEEEE. The J segment lost 0 bases and the V segment lost 6 bases, leaving 11 bases of the junction unmatched.

The CDR3 coding sequence is TGTGCCAGCAGCAGAAATCGACAGGGGGCGGACGGGGAGCTGTTTTTT. This sequence encodes CASSRNRQGADGELFF. The chain recombines TRBV5-8 with TRBJ2-2; TRBD1 agrees at 10 bases. The germline CDR1 and CDR2 sequences are SGHTS and YDEGEE. The CDR3 consists of 16 residues. V gave up 4 bases and J gave up 7 bases; unmatched junction bases: 10.

V is TRBV5-1 and J is TRBJ2-2; 9 nucleotides align to TRBD1. The CDR3 is made up of 18 amino acids. The V gene end was trimmed by 0 bases and the J gene end by 8 bases; junction bases not matched to a gene: 14. The germline CDR1 and CDR2 sequences are SGHRS and YFSETQ. The chain's CDR3 is CASSLAIGQGTLKGELFF. As DNA, the CDR3 is TGCGCCAGCAGCTTGGCCATTGGACAGGGGACTTTGAAGGGGGAGCTGTTTTTT.